This T cell receptor beta chain was sequenced for a study of technical replicates of blood from several donors. This table comes from immunoSEQ multiplex PCR, and its TCRdb copy is limited to in-frame clones, with some not included. The table has tens of thousands of clones, about 86% seen once. Looked up from germline, CDR1 is SEHNR and CDR2 is FQNEAQ (reference sequence). V was trimmed by 4 bases and J by 4 bases, leaving 16 bases between them. This CDR3 has 15 amino acids. The chain couples TRBV7-9 to TRBJ1-1, with D unresolved. The sequence derives from a human donor in good health. Some clones in this sample may be carry-over from other donors' samples. Sequencing was performed on PBMCs. The CDR3 spells CASSSHPHGSTEAFF. The CDR3 nucleotides read TGTGCCAGCAGCTCCCATCCCCACGGGAGCACTGAAGCTTTCTTT.